This T cell receptor beta chain was obtained from a study of blood T cell repertoires in COVID-19. As processed by the authors: Reference gene primers were amplified, and this amplification served to estimate nucleated cell counts. Data came from immunoSEQ multiplex PCR; TCRdb stores just in-frame clones and leaves some out. The DNA gave D and trimming, while V, J and clone size come from that table. Among roughly 72,000 clones listed, roughly 80% were seen once. Sequencing was carried out using peripheral blood. This receptor was obtained from a woman of 80 years or more with acute or convalescent COVID-19.

CDR3 sequence reads: CSASPLTGMNTEAFF. The CDR3 DNA is TGCAGTGCTAGTCCCTTGACAGGTATGAACACTGAAGCTTTCTTT. The J gene is TRBJ1-1, the V gene TRBV20-1, with D possibly TRBD1 on 6 matching bases. V lost 3 bases and J lost 0, with 14 bases in between. The CDR3 spans 15 residues. Germline V gene sequence: CDR1 DFQATT, CDR2 SNEGSKA (reference sequence).